This TCR beta chain was recovered during a study of neurological immune-mediated disorders. Study overall: A relapsing-remitting course was seen in about 90% of the roughly 35 multiple sclerosis patients and a secondary progressive course in 3.

Ten or more counts support this clonotype. Its target is not known. The CDR3 totals 17 residues. The germline V gene encodes CDR1 MNHEY and CDR2 SVGAGI. The junction had 11 bases not matched to a gene; V was cut back by 6 bases and J by 2 bases. Study outcomes and limitations: The greatest TCR clonal expansion occurred in HTLV-1-associated myelopathy and the least in multiple sclerosis, which fell below healthy controls.

TCRdb itself ran the 5' RACE reads through MiXCR, one entry per CDR3 protein. The data contain tens of thousands of distinct CDR3 sequences, less than 5.5% of them singletons. The sequencing sample was made of PBMCs. This TCR was sampled from a young man with multiple sclerosis. The J gene is TRBJ2-3, the V gene TRBV6-5; 10 nucleotides agree with TRBD2. The CDR3, as DNA: TGTGCCAGCAGCCCCCACCAAGCGGGGGGGACCACAGATACGCAGTATTTT. This gives the protein CASSPHQAGGTTDTQYF.